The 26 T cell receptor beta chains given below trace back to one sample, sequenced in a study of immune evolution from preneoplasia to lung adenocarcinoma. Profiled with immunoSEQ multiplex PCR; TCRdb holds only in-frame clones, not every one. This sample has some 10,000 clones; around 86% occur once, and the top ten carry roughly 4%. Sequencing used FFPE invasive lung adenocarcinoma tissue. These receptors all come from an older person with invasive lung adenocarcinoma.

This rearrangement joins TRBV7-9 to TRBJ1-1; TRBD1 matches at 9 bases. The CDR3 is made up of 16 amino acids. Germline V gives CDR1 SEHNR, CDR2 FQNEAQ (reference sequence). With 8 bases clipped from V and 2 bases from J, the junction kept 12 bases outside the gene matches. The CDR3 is CASLPGTGRVNTEAFF. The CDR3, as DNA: TGTGCCAGCCTTCCCGGGACAGGGAGAGTAAACACTGAAGCTTTCTTT. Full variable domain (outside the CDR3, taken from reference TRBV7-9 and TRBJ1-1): DTGVSQNPRHKITKRGQNVTFRCDPISEHNRLYWYRQTLGQGPEFLTYFQNEAQLEKSRLLSDRFSAERPKGSFSTLEIQRTEQGDSAMYLCASLPGTGRVNTEAFFGQGTRLTVV.

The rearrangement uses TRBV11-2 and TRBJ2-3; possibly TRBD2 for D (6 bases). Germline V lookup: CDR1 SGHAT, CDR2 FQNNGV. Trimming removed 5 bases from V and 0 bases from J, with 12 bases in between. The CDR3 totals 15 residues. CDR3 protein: CASSVYSGSTDTQYF. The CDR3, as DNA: TGTGCCAGCAGCGTCTATAGCGGTAGCACAGATACGCAGTATTTT.

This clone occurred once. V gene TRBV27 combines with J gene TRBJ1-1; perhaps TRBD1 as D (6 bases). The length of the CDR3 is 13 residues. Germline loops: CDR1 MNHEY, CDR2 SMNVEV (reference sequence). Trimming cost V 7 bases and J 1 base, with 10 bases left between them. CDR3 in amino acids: CASKKQGNTEAFF. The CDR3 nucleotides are TGTGCCAGCAAAAAACAGGGGAACACTGAAGCTTTCTTT.

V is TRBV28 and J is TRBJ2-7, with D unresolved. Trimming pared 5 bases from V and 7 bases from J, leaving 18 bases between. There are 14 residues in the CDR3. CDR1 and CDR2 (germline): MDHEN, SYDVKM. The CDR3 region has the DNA TGTGCCAGCAGTCCCCCCGGATTTGTAGGGGAGCAGTACTTC. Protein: CASSPPGFVGEQYF.

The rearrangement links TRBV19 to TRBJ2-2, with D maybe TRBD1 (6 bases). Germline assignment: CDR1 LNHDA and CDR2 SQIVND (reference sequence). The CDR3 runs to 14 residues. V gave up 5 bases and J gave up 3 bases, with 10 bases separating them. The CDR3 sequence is CASSPGQYTGELFF. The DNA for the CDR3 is TGTGCCAGTAGTCCCGGACAGTACACCGGGGAGCTGTTTTTT.

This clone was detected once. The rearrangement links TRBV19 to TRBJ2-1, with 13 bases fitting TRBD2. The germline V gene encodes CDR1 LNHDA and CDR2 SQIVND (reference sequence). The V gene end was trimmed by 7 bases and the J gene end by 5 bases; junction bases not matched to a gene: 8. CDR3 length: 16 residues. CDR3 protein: CASTPPGLAGNNEQFF. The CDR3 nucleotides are TGTGCCAGTACCCCTCCGGGACTAGCGGGAAACAATGAGCAGTTCTTC. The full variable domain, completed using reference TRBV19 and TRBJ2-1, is DGGITQSPKYLFRKEGQNVTLSCEQNLNHDAMYWYRQDPGQGLRLIYYSQIVNDFQKGDIAEGYSVSREKKESFPLTVTSAQKNPTAFYLCASTPPGLAGNNEQFFGPGTRLTVL.

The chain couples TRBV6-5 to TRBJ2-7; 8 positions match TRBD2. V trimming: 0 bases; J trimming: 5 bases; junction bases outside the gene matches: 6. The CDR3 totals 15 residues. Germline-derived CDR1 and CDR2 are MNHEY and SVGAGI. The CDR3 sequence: CASSYSNSGGDEQYF. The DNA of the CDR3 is TGTGCCAGCAGTTACTCGAACTCGGGGGGGGACGAGCAGTACTTC.

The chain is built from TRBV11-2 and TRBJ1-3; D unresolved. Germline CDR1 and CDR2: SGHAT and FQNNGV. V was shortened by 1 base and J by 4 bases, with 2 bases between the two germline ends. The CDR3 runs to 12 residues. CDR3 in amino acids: CASSLAGNTIYF. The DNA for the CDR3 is TGTGCCAGCAGCTTAGCAGGAAACACCATATATTTT.

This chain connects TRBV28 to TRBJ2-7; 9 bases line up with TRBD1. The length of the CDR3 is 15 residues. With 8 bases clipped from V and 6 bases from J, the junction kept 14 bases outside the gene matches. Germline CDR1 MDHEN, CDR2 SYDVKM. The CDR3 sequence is CASSTMGQGSREQYF. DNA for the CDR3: TGTGCCAGCTCGACCATGGGACAGGGTTCACGCGAGCAGTACTTC.

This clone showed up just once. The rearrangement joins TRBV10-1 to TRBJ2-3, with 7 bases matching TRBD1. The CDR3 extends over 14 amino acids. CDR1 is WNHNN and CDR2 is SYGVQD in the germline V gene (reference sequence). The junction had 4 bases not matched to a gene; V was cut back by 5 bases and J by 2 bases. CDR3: CASSRTGVTDTQYF. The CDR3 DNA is TGCGCCAGCAGTCGGACAGGCGTCACAGATACGCAGTATTTT.

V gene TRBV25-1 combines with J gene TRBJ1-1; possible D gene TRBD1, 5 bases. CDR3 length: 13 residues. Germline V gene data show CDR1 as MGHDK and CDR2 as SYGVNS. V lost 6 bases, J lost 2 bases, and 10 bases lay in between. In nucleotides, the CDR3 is TGTGCCAGCAGCCCGACAGTAAACACTGAAGCTTTCTTT. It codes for CASSPTVNTEAFF.

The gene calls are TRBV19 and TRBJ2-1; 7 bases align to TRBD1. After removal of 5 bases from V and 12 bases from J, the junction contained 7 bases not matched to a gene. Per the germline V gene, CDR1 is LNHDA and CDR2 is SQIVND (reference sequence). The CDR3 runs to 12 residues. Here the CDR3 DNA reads TGTGCCAGTAGTCCCCGGGACAGCTCGCAGTTCTTC. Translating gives CASSPRDSSQFF.

CDR3 bases: TGTGCCAGCAGCAAAGAAAGGGGGCCCCTCCAAGAGACCCAGTACTTC. This translates into CASSKERGPLQETQYF. The rearrangement links TRBV21-1 to TRBJ2-5; no DNA check was done on the table's D call, TRBD1. TRBV21-1 is a listed pseudogene. This CDR3 spans 16 amino acids.

DNA of the CDR3: TGTGCCAGCAGTAGCCCCTCTTCATACAATGAGCAGTTCTTC. This sequence encodes CASSSPSSYNEQFF. The J gene is TRBJ2-1, the V gene TRBV28; D is ambiguous. The CDR3 sequence is 14 residues long. V shed 5 bases and J shed 4 bases, with 12 bases lying between them. Germline CDR1 and CDR2: MDHEN and SYDVKM.

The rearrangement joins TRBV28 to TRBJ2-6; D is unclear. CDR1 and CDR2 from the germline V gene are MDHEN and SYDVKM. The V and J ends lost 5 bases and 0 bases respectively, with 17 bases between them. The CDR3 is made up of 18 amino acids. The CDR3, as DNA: TGTGCCAGCAGTCCCCCATTTCCGGGTAGCTCTGGGGCCAACGTCCTGACTTTC. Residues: CASSPPFPGSSGANVLTF.

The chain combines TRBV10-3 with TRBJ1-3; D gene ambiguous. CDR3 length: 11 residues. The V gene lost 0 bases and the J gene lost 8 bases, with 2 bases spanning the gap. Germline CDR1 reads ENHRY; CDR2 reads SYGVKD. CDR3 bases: TGTGCCATCAGTGAGTCGGACACCATATATTTT. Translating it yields CAISESDTIYF.

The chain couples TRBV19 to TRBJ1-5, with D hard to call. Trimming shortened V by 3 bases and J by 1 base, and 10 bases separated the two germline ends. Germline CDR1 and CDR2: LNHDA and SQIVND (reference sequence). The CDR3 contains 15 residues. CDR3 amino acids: CASSISHFSNQPQHF. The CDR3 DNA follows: TGTGCCAGTAGTATTAGCCATTTCAGCAATCAGCCCCAGCATTTT. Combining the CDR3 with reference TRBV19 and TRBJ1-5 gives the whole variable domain DGGITQSPKYLFRKEGQNVTLSCEQNLNHDAMYWYRQDPGQGLRLIYYSQIVNDFQKGDIAEGYSVSREKKESFPLTVTSAQKNPTAFYLCASSISHFSNQPQHFGDGTRLSIL.

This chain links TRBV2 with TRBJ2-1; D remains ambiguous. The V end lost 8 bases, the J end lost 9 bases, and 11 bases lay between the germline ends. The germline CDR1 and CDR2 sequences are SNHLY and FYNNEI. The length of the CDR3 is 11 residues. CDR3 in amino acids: CASHIGSEQFF. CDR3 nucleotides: TGTGCCAGCCATATTGGGTCTGAGCAGTTCTTC.

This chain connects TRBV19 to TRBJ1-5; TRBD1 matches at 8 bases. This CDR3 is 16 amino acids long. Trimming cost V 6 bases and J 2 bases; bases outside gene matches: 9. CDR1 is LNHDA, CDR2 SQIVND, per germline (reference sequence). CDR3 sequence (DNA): TGTGCCAGTAGATCGACAGGGGAGGGCCGCAATCAGCCCCAGCATTTT. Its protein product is CASRSTGEGRNQPQHF.

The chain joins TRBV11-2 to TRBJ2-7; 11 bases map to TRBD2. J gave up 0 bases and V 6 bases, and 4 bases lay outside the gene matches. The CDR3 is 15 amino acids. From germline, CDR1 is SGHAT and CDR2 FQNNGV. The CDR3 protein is CASRLGLADSYEQYF. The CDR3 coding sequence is TGTGCCAGCAGACTGGGACTAGCGGACTCCTACGAGCAGTACTTC.

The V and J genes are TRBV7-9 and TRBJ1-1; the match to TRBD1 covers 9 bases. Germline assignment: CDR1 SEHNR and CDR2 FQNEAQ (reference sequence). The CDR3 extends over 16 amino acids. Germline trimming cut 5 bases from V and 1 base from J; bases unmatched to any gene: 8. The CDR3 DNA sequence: TGTGCCAGCAGCCCCCCCGGACAGGGGAGGAACACTGAAGCTTTCTTT. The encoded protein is CASSPPGQGRNTEAFF.

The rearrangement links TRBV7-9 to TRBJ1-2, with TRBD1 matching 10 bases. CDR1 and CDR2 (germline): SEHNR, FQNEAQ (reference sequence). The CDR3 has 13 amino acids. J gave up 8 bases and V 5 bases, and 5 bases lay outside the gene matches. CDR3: CASSRGTGVGYTF. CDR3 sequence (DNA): TGTGCCAGCAGCCGGGGGACAGGGGTAGGCTACACCTTC.

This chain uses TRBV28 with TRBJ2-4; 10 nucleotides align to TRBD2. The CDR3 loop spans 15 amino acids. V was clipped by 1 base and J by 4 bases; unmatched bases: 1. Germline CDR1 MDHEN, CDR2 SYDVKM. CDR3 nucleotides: TGTGCCAGCAGTTTATTACTAGCGGGGAAAAACATTCAGTACTTC. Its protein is CASSLLLAGKNIQYF.

CDR3 loop: CASSLGGPREQYF. Here the CDR3 DNA reads TGTGCCAGCAGCTTAGGAGGGCCCCGTGAGCAGTACTTC. The chain recombines TRBV7-3 with TRBJ2-7, with TRBD2 as a possible D gene (6 bases). The germline V gene has CDR1 SGHTA and CDR2 FQGTGA. The CDR3 spans 13 residues. Trimming cost V 2 bases and J 7 bases, with 12 bases left between them. Full variable domain (remainder filled in from reference TRBV7-3 and TRBJ2-7): GAGVSQTPSNKVTEKGKYVELRCDPISGHTALYWYRQSLGQGPEFLIYFQGTGAADDSGLPNDRFFAVRPEGSVSTLKIQRTERGDSAVYLCASSLGGPREQYFGPGTRLTVT.

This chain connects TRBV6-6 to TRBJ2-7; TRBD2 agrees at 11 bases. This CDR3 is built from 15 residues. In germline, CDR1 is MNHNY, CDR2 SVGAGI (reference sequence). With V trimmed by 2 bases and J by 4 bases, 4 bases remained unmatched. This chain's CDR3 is CASSYQLAGVYEQYF. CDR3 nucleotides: TGTGCCAGCAGTTACCAACTAGCGGGAGTATACGAGCAGTACTTC.

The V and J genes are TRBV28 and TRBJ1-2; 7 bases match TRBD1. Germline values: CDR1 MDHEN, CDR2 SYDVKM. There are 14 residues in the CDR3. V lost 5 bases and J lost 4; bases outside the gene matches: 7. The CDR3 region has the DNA TGTGCCAGCAGTGAAGCGACAGGGAGCTATGGCTACACCTTC. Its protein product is CASSEATGSYGYTF.